These T cell receptor beta chains were read from a single sample in a study of T cells expressing NK-cell markers. TCRdb re-called the 5' RACE reads; one entry per CDR3 protein, DNA not given. The table lists about half a million distinct CDR3 sequences, with more than 1.4% in the top ten. Sequencing input: blood T cells: a sorted CD56 or NKG2C T cell subset, CD4+ or CD8+ T cells, or bulk PBMC T cells (not recorded which). These receptors all stem from a woman aged 45 to 65 in good health. Both conserved end residues are part of each CDR3.

v_gene: TRBV3-1; j_gene: TRBJ2-1; CDR3aa: CASSHPQRAYNEQFF
v_gene: TRBV9; j_gene: TRBJ2-5; CDR3aa: CASSVGSWREATQYF
v_gene: TRBV12-3/TRBV12-4; j_gene: TRBJ2-3; CDR3aa: CARKREGADTQYF
v_gene: TRBV12-3/TRBV12-4; j_gene: TRBJ2-7; CDR3aa: CASSIQGGRQYF
v_gene: TRBV12-3/TRBV12-4; j_gene: TRBJ2-2; CDR3aa: CASSSLRGGLAGNTGELFF
v_gene: TRBV12-3/TRBV12-4; j_gene: TRBJ1-4; CDR3aa: CASSQGTFPNEKLFF
v_gene: TRBV6-8; j_gene: TRBJ2-3; CDR3aa: CASSYSKVGEKSTDTQYF
v_gene: TRBV12-3/TRBV12-4; j_gene: TRBJ2-5; CDR3aa: CASSRGLAKQETQYF
v_gene: TRBV12-3/TRBV12-4; j_gene: TRBJ2-1; CDR3aa: CASSLARGIGYNEQFF
v_gene: TRBV20-1; j_gene: TRBJ2-7; CDR3aa: CSASGRFSYEQYF